The 14 T cell receptor beta chains below all came from one sample that was sequenced in a study of CD8+ T cells in alopecia areata. Extracted from the samples, RNA was reverse transcribed into cDNA to serve as the sequencing template. Profiled with immunoSEQ multiplex PCR; TCRdb holds only in-frame clones, not every one. There are about 70,000 clones in the sample; around 29% occur only once, and under 15% lies in the top ten. The treatment here: oral pan-JAK inhibitor, 5-10 mg twice daily. Material: CD8+ T cells sorted from blood, obtained at week 4, from a patient treated with tofacitinib. These receptors originate from a human donor with alopecia areata.

In this sample, this clone turned up a few times. V gene TRBV29-1 combines with J gene TRBJ2-5, with 7 nucleotides matching TRBD1. After removal of 6 bases from V and 2 bases from J, the junction contained 6 bases not matched to a gene. This CDR3 comprises 13 residues. The germline gives CDR1 SQVTM, CDR2 ANQGSEA. The CDR3 region is CSVQPGQQETQYF. The DNA for the CDR3 is TGCAGCGTCCAGCCGGGACAGCAAGAGACCCAGTACTTC.

This clone appeared a few times. This rearrangement joins TRBV30 to TRBJ2-3, with D tentatively TRBD2 (6 bases). Trimming took 3 bases from V and 2 from J, leaving 18 bases between them. The CDR3 covers 16 residues. Germline assignment: CDR1 GTSNPN and CDR2 SVGIG (reference sequence). CDR3 DNA: TGTGCCTGGAGATCGAGGACTAACCACGCCACAGATACGCAGTATTTT. This gives the protein CAWRSRTNHATDTQYF.

This clone was seen a few times. V usage is TRBV29-1 and J usage is TRBJ1-2, with D hard to call. The germline CDR1 and CDR2 sequences are SQVTM and ANQGSEA. V was clipped by 4 bases and J by 8 bases, with 17 bases between them. The CDR3 has 13 amino acids. The CDR3 DNA reads TGCAGCGTTGCTGACACAGCCGACGGCGGCTACACCTTC. This gives the protein CSVADTADGGYTF.

The V call is TRBV5-6, the J call TRBJ1-1; D call uncertain. Trimming shortened V by 1 base and J by 3 bases, and 7 bases separated the two germline ends. CDR1 SGHDT and CDR2 YYEEEE come from the germline V gene. CDR3 size: 13 residues. The chain's CDR3 is CASSLSGDTEAFF. The CDR3 bases are TGTGCCAGCAGCTTGTCTGGGGACACTGAAGCTTTCTTT.

The chain links TRBV13 to TRBJ2-5; the D is unclear. The CDR3 runs 14 residues. V lost 3 bases, J lost 2 bases, and 10 bases lay in between. Germline CDR1 PRHDT, CDR2 FYEKMQ (reference sequence). CDR3 amino acids: CASSFSPEQETQYF. The DNA for the CDR3 is TGTGCCAGCAGCTTTTCTCCCGAGCAAGAGACCCAGTACTTC.

This clone showed up just a few times. This chain uses TRBV9 with TRBJ2-6; D unresolved. V was cut by 3 bases and J by 4 bases, with 8 bases left in between. CDR3 length: 14 amino acids. Germline V CDR1 and CDR2: SGDLS, YYNGEE. DNA of the CDR3: TGTGCCAGCAGCGCCGGGTCAGGGGCCAACGTCCTGACTTTC. It encodes CASSAGSGANVLTF.

This clone was picked up many times. The chain combines TRBV29-1 with TRBJ2-7; perhaps TRBD2 as D (5 bases). The V gene's germline CDR1 is SQVTM and CDR2 ANQGSEA. Trimming left V 6 bases short and J 2 bases short, with 14 bases between. The CDR3 sequence is 13 residues long. CDR3 bases: TGCAGCGTCCTAACCGGGGTTACCTACGAGCAGTACTTC. This gives the protein CSVLTGVTYEQYF.

The sample holds a few counts of this clone. The V and J genes are TRBV29-1 and TRBJ2-7; 11 positions match TRBD2. CDR1 is SQVTM and CDR2 is ANQGSEA in the germline V gene. CDR3 length: 15 residues. The junction had 8 bases not matched to a gene; V was cut back by 3 bases and J by 4 bases. The CDR3 spells CSVELGSGRAYEQYF. In DNA form, the CDR3 reads TGCAGCGTTGAGTTAGGTAGCGGGAGGGCTTACGAGCAGTACTTC.

This clone has only a few counts. V is TRBV7-3 and J is TRBJ2-2; D is undetermined. Germline CDR1 and CDR2: SGHTA and FQGTGA. CDR3 length: 17 amino acids. Trimming removed 6 bases at V and 1 base at J, with 18 bases between. The CDR3 loop is CASSPGPSELNTGELFF. In DNA, the CDR3 is TGTGCCAGCAGTCCAGGTCCGTCCGAATTGAACACCGGGGAGCTGTTTTTT.

This clone was seen a few times. The chain recombines TRBV9 with TRBJ2-5; D tentatively fits TRBD1 or TRBD2 (6 bases each). This CDR3 region has 16 residues. Germline loops: CDR1 SGDLS, CDR2 YYNGEE. V was cut by 0 bases and J by 1 base, with 13 bases left in between. The CDR3 spells CASSVGIGGLQETQYF. CDR3 DNA: TGTGCCAGCAGCGTAGGGATTGGGGGGCTCCAAGAGACCCAGTACTTC.

The chain recombines TRBV9 with TRBJ2-4; D is tentatively TRBD1 or TRBD2 (5 bases each). The CDR3 runs 15 residues. In germline, CDR1 is SGDLS, CDR2 YYNGEE. V gave up 3 bases and J gave up 2 bases, with 12 bases separating them. The CDR3 is CASSGPGPSKNIQYF. CDR3 nucleotides: TGTGCCAGCAGCGGGCCGGGACCCTCCAAAAACATTCAGTACTTC.

The V and J genes are TRBV6-4 and TRBJ2-1, with D possibly TRBD1 on 6 matching bases. The germline V and J ends were trimmed by 5 bases and 3 bases, with 14 bases remaining between them. Germline assignment: CDR1 MRHNA and CDR2 SNTAGT. The CDR3 length is 15 residues. The CDR3, as DNA: TGTGCCAGCAGTCCCGGGACATCGCTCTACAATGAGCAGTTCTTC. Translated: CASSPGTSLYNEQFF.

The chain couples TRBV25-1 to TRBJ2-7, with 10 bases fitting TRBD2. The V gene end was trimmed by 7 bases and the J gene end by 4 bases; junction bases not matched to a gene: 1. The CDR3 spans 12 residues. Germline assignment: CDR1 MGHDK and CDR2 SYGVNS. The DNA of the CDR3 is TGTGCCAGCACTAGCGGGAGTTACGAGCAGTACTTC. It translates to CASTSGSYEQYF.

CDR3 sequence reads: CASSVGDAGGRDTQYF. The CDR3 region has the DNA TGTGCCAGCAGCGTAGGGGATGCGGGAGGAAGAGATACGCAGTATTTT. V gene TRBV9 combines with J gene TRBJ2-3; 8 bases match TRBD2. This CDR3 region has 16 residues. V lost 0 bases to trimming and J lost 5 bases; unmatched junction nucleotides: 8. From germline, CDR1 is SGDLS and CDR2 YYNGEE.